The source of this T cell receptor beta chain is a study of human T cells and chemical hapten exposure. Whole-study context: There were weekly diphenylcyclopropenone doses to the scalp for patients throughout the roughly 24-week study.

Turning to this clonotype: At one boundary the junction diverges from the germline segment, which might be a read error.

The time point is: patch test 3, about 24 weeks after DPC sensitization. The treatment: therapeutic diphenylcyclopropenone sensitization with weekly scalp DPC. Alopecia patients between 18 and 70 years old and suitable for DPC were used as donors. Individual cDNA molecules had unique molecular identifiers attached to them by the library. In the authors' workflow: TCR counts had a median of about 100,000 per sample and spanned roughly 20,000 to 690,600. TCRdb ran MiXCR on the RACE reads and lists one entry per CDR3 protein. The V and J calls come from TCRdb's annotation, not from the publication. The table includes roughly 90,000 distinct CDR3 sequences, 9.5% to 13% detected once. The receptor was derived from a woman aged 25-40 years with alopecia areata. Some clones in this sample may be carry-over from other donors' samples. Sequencing was performed on whole blood, taken in connection with sensitization to the hapten diphenylcyclopropenone (DPC).

The CDR3 region has the DNA TGTGCCGGAACAGGGGAAAGCAAACAGCCCCAGCATTTT. As protein: CAGTGESKQPQHF. The rearrangement links TRBV2 to TRBJ1-5, with 7 bases that match TRBD1. CDR1 is SNHLY, CDR2 FYNNEI, per germline. CDR3 length: 13 residues.